Described below is a single TCR beta chain sequence and its context. Its antigen is currently unknown. Both 60 Vbeta primers and 13 Jbeta primers went into the PCR. Clones were sequenced by immunoSEQ multiplex PCR, and TCRdb holds only the in-frame ones, with some missing. The table includes roughly 150,000 clones, roughly 68% detected once. The data derive from a study of cytomegalovirus exposure and HLA in healthy donors. General study points: Confirmation in vitro established that three CMV-associated chains were specific for CMV antigens. Later work showed greater clonal expansion in HLA-associated TCR beta chains than in equally common others. V segments that were indistinguishable, TRBV6-2 and TRBV6-3 among them, were omitted from analysis.

CDR3 length: 14 amino acids. Germline-derived CDR1 and CDR2 are SGHRS and YFSETQ. V gave up 0 bases and J gave up 3 bases, with 9 bases separating them. The TCR comes from a man between 60 and 75 years old in good health and CMV-seronegative. The chain uses TRBV5-1 and TRBJ2-5; D call uncertain. Sequenced input: PBMCs. Here the CDR3 DNA reads TGCGCCAGCAGCTTGGGTACCTACGAAGAGACCCAGTACTTC. This gives the protein CASSLGTYEETQYF. The whole variable domain, filled in from reference TRBV5-1 and TRBJ2-5, reads KAGVTQTPRYLIKTRGQQVTLSCSPISGHRSVSWYQQTPGQGLQFLFEYFSETQRNKGNFPGRFSGRQFSNSRSEMNVSTLELGDSALYLCASSLGTYEETQYFGPGTRLLVL.